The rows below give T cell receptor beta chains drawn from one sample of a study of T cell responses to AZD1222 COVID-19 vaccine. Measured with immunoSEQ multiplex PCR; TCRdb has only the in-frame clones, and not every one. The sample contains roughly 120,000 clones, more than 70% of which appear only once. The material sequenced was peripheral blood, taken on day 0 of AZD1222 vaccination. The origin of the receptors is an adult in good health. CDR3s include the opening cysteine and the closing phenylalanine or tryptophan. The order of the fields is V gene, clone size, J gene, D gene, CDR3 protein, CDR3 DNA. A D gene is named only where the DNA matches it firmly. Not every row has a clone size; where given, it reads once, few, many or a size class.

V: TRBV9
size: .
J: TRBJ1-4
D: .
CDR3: CASSGGGSNEKLFF
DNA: TGTGCCAGCAGCGGAGGGGGGTCGAATGAAAAACTGTTTTTT

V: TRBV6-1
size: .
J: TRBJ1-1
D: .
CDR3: CASSEDRLTEAFF
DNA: TGTGCCAGCAGTGAAGATCGGCTCACTGAAGCTTTCTTT

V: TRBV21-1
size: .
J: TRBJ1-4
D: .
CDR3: CASRRARGTNEKLFF
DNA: TGTGCCAGCAGAAGGGCCCGGGGGACTAATGAAAAACTGTTTTTT

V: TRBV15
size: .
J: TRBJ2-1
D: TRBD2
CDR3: CATVGTSGGSSYNEQFF
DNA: TGTGCCACAGTCGGGACTAGCGGGGGGAGTTCCTACAATGAGCAGTTCTTC

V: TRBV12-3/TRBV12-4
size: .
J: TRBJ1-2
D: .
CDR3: CASSLGQRGGYTF
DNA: TGTGCCAGCAGTTTAGGGCAGAGGGGTGGCTACACCTTC

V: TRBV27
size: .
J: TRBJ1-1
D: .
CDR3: CASKDWEDNTEAFF
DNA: TGTGCCAGCAAGGACTGGGAGGATAACACTGAAGCTTTCTTT

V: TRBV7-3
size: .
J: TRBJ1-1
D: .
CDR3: CASSLRDLSEAFF
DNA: TGTGCCAGCAGCTTACGGGACCTGTCTGAAGCTTTCTTT

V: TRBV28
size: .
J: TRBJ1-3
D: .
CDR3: CATMDGHSGNTIYF
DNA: TGTGCCACGATGGACGGGCACTCTGGAAACACCATATATTTT

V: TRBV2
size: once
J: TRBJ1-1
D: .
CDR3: CASRVGGTPEAFF
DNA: TGTGCCAGCAGGGTAGGTGGGACTCCTGAAGCTTTCTTT

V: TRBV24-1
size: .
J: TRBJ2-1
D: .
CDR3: CATSDGPGNEQFF
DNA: TGTGCCACCAGTGACGGACCGGGGAATGAGCAGTTCTTC

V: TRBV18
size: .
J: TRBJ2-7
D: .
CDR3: CASSPGVEQYF
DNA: TGTGCCAGCTCACCAGGGGTCGAGCAGTACTTC

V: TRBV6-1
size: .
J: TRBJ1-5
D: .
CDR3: CASSENGNSYQPQHF
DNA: TGTGCCAGCAGTGAGAACGGCAACAGCTATCAGCCCCAGCATTTT

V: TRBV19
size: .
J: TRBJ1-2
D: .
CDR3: CASSMYSTASTAANYGYTF
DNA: TGTGCCAGTAGTATGTACAGTACGGCCTCAACGGCAGCTAACTATGGCTACACCTTC

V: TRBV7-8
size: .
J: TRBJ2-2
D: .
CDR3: CASSLAGTPGELFF
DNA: TGTGCCAGCAGCTTAGCGGGGACTCCCGGGGAGCTGTTTTTT

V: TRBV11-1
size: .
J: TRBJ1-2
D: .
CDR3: CASSFASLYGYTF
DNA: TGTGCCAGCAGCTTTGCCAGCCTCTATGGCTACACCTTC

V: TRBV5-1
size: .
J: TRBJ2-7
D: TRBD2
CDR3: CASSKDWGGYEQYF
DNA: TGCGCCAGCAGCAAAGACTGGGGGGGATACGAGCAGTACTTC

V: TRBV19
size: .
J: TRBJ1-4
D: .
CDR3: CASSPGRSEKLFF
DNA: TGTGCCAGTAGCCCCGGGAGGAGTGAAAAACTGTTTTTT

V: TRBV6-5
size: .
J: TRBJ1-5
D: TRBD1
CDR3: CASRPAGGNQPQHF
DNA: TGTGCCAGCAGACCGGCAGGGGGGAATCAGCCCCAGCATTTT

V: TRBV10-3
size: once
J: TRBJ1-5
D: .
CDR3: CAISESNAGHQPQHF
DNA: TGTGCCATCAGTGAGTCGAATGCAGGGCATCAGCCCCAGCATTTT

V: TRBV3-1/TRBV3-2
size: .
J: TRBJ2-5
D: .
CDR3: CASIQTSGAWETQYF
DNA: TGTGCCAGCATCCAAACGTCAGGGGCGTGGGAGACCCAGTACTTC

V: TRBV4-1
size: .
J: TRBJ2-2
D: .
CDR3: CASSPREGENTGELFF
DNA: TGCGCCAGCAGCCCCCGCGAGGGGGAGAACACCGGGGAGCTGTTTTTT

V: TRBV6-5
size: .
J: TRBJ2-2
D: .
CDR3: CASRSKTGELFF
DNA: TGTGCCAGCCGAAGTAAGACCGGGGAGCTGTTTTTT

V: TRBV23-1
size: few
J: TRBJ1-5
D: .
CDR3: CASITRVWPQHF
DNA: TGCGCCAGCATTACACGGGTATGGCCCCAGCATTTT

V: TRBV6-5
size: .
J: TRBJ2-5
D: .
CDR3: CASSYYGGLGETQYF
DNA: TGTGCCAGCAGTTACTACGGGGGGCTCGGGGAGACCCAGTACTTC